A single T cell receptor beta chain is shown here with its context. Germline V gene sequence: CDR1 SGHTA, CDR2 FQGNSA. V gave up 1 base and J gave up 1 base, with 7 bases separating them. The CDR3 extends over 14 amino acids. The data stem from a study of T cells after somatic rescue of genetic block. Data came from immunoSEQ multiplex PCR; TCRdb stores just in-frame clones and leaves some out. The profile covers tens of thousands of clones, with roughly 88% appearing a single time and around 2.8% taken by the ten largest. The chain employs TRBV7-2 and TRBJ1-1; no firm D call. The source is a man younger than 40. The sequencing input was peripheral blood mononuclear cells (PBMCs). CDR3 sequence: CASSLGGGNTEAFF. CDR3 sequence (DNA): TGTGCCAGCAGCTTAGGAGGCGGGAACACTGAAGCTTTCTTT.